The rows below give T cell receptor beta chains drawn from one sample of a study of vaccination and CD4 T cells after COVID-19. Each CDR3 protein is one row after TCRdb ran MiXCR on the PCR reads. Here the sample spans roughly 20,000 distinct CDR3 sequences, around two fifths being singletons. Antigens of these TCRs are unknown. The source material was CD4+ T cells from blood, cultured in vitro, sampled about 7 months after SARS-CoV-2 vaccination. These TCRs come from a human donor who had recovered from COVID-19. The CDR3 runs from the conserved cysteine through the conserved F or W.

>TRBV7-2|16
CASSLGIWGAWTEAFF
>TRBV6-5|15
CASSSYSTDRGPQHF
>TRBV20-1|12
CSARDALPGEFF
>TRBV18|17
CASSPGVTSGGGYEQYF
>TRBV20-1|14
CSVSQGGSGNTIYF
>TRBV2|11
CASSPRTEQFF
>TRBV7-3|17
CASSLTRGGSGADTQYF
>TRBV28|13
CASRLLVYNEQFF
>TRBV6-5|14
CASSYSRAGVEQYF
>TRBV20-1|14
CSATLAGRKDTQYF
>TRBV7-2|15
CASSPRQGGYETQYF
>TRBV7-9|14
CASSLVQISYEQYF
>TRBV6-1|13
CASQDRHTDTQYF
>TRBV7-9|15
CASSRWDRGQETQYF
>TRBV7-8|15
CASRGSQTRAYEQYF
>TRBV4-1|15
CASSQAGGGVDEQYF
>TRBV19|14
CASRIIGGSTEAFF
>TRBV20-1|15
CSARFRGTDNQPQHF
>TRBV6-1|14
CASSATYSNQPQHF
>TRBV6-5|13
CASSYQENSPLHF
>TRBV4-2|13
CASSQDWGGGRYF
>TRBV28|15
CASSLWTSGTETQYF
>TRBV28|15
CASTYSGALNQPQHF
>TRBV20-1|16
CSARGTGVGLGYGYTF
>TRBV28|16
CASSLSAQGASETQYF
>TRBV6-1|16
CASSPRGGNSNQPQHF
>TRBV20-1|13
CSARDALSSGQYF
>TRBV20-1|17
CSARDRQGSVMNTEAFF
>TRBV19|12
CASSGLNYGYTF
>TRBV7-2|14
CASSLARDHYGYTF
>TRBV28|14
CASRSTGGQDTQYF
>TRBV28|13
CASSLTTSYEQYF
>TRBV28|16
CASSFIQGQFQETQYF
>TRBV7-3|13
CASSQAGRDTQYF
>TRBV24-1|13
CATGTGVDNEQFF
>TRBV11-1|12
CASSRPAYEQYF
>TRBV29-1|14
CSVLFGGTNQPQHF
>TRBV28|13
CASSRPILNEQFF
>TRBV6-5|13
CASSSGQHYGYTF
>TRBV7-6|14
CASSPGQGDQPQHF
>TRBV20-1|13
CSASRLVQETQYF
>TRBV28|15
CASSLLGGAGREQYF